The sequence of this T cell receptor beta chain was determined in a study of CXCR3-negative and CXCR3-positive naive CD8 T cells. Study-wide findings and caveats: Whereas memory cells differed, naive CXCR3-negative and CXCR3-positive cells shared similar TRBV-TRBJ usage. Once cells were cryopreserved, CXCR3 expression went down partly, and most assays used fresh PBMCs.

With UMI labels, 5' RACE was used to prepare the TRB cDNA libraries. TCRdb reprocessed the 5' RACE reads and reports one entry per CDR3 protein, with no DNA. Reported are some 6,700 distinct CDR3 sequences; the ten largest clones contain roughly 1.5%. Sorts that each held 250,000 to 300,000 cells were run in triplicate for every CD8+ T cell subset. Germline V gene data show CDR1 as SQVTM and CDR2 as ANQGSEA. The CDR3 contains 11 residues. In terms of frequency, this clonotype is medium-sized. Its antigen remains unknown. The sequence derives from a human donor in good health. Some clones in this sample may be carry-over from other donors' samples. The V call is TRBV29-1, the J call TRBJ2-1; TCRdb's D call of TRBD1 is untestable without DNA. Source material: naive CXCR3- CD8+ T cells from blood. Subset denoted: CD45RO-CCR7+CD27+CD95- naive CD8+ T cells lacking CXCR3 (TNR3-). CDR3 sequence: CSVGGGNEQFF.